Below are 18 T cell receptor beta chains sequenced from a single sample in a study of blood T cell repertoires in COVID-19. Generated by immunoSEQ multiplex PCR, the TCRdb table keeps only in-frame clones and is missing some. The sample contains about 300,000 clones, roughly 90% of which appear only once. Sequenced input: peripheral blood. Receptors were obtained from a man younger than 35 with active or convalescent COVID-19.

This clone was seen more than once but under ten times. The chain is built from TRBV2 and TRBJ1-6, with D possibly matching TRBD1 (5 bases). The V end lost 3 bases, the J end lost 7 bases, and 10 bases lay between the germline ends. The germline CDR1 and CDR2 sequences are SNHLY and FYNNEI. CDR3 length: 14 residues. The CDR3 DNA reads as TGTGCCAGCAGTGACCGGGACTCGAATTCACCCCTCCACTTT. Translating gives CASSDRDSNSPLHF.

The V and J genes are TRBV11-2 and TRBJ1-1, with D tentatively TRBD1 (5 bases). The CDR3 is 15 residues long. V lost 1 base and J 4 bases, leaving 13 bases between the germline ends. Looked up from germline, CDR1 is SGHAT and CDR2 is FQNNGV. DNA for the CDR3: TGTGCCAGCAGCTTAGCCAGGGTGGGTTTCACTGAAGCTTTCTTT. Residues: CASSLARVGFTEAFF.

In its sample, this clone was seen once. The rearrangement uses TRBV11-2 and TRBJ1-1; D unresolved. The CDR3 length is 13 residues. V dropped 5 bases and J dropped 3 bases, with 10 bases sitting between them. Germline V gives CDR1 SGHAT, CDR2 FQNNGV. The CDR3 DNA sequence: TGTGCCAGCAGCCAGGTCGATCACACTGAAGCTTTCTTT. This encodes CASSQVDHTEAFF.

This chain joins TRBV9 and TRBJ2-3; 9 bases are shared with TRBD2. Germline V gene data show CDR1 as SGDLS and CDR2 as YYNGEE. V lost 4 bases to trimming and J lost 1 base; unmatched junction nucleotides: 1. This CDR3 has 14 amino acids. CDR3 in DNA: TGTGCCAGCAGCATAGCGGGAGGCACAGATACGCAGTATTTT. As protein: CASSIAGGTDTQYF. Complete variable domain (other parts from reference TRBV9 and TRBJ2-3): DSGVTQTPKHLITATGQRVTLRCSPRSGDLSVYWYQQSLDQGLQFLIQYYNGEERAKGNILERFSAQQFPDLHSELNLSSLELGDSALYFCASSIAGGTDTQYFGPGTRLTVL.

Note on this clone: In the same sample, other DNA sequences code for this CDR3. The chain carries TRBV7-2 and TRBJ2-7; 8 bases match TRBD1. V was clipped by 6 bases and J by 4 bases; unmatched bases: 11. Germline CDR1 SGHTA, CDR2 FQGNSA. This CDR3 has 15 residues. CDR3: CASSLSGTGAYEQYF. DNA of the CDR3: TGTGCCAGCAGTTTATCCGGGACAGGAGCATACGAGCAGTACTTC.

The chain links TRBV4-1 to TRBJ1-2; 9 bases fit TRBD1. The V gene's germline CDR1 is MGHRA and CDR2 YSYEKL. The CDR3 extends over 15 amino acids. V gave up 0 bases and J gave up 7 bases; unmatched junction bases: 6. The CDR3 DNA follows: TGCGCCAGCAGCCAAGACCCACAGGGGGCGCTTGGCTACACCTTC. Translated, it gives CASSQDPQGALGYTF.

The gene calls are TRBV7-3 and TRBJ1-2; D might be TRBD1 (5 bases). The germline gives CDR1 SGHTA, CDR2 FQGTGA. V lost 2 bases and J lost 7, with 14 bases in between. The CDR3 extends over 14 amino acids. The DNA of the CDR3 is TGTGCCAGCAGCTTACGCGGGGGTGGGTTTGGCTACACCTTC. This sequence encodes CASSLRGGGFGYTF.

This chain uses TRBV27 with TRBJ1-5; D call uncertain. CDR3 length: 14 residues. In germline, CDR1 is MNHEY, CDR2 SMNVEV (reference sequence). V was clipped by 3 bases and J by 6 bases, with 12 bases between them. The CDR3 sequence: CASSFGLGSQPQHF. CDR3 nucleotides: TGTGCCAGCAGTTTTGGGCTTGGAAGTCAGCCCCAGCATTTT.

J is TRBJ1-5 and V is TRBV4-1; D is uncertain. The CDR3 is 17 amino acids. V gave up 1 base and J gave up 2 bases, with 15 bases separating them. From germline, CDR1 is MGHRA and CDR2 YSYEKL. The CDR3 loop is CASSQGPWEAGNQPQHF. Here the CDR3 DNA reads TGCGCCAGCAGCCAAGGTCCTTGGGAAGCGGGCAATCAGCCCCAGCATTTT.

The chain employs TRBV7-2 and TRBJ2-3, with a possible D match to TRBD1 (6 bases). Germline loops: CDR1 SGHTA, CDR2 FQGNSA. V lost 5 bases and J lost 2, with 14 bases in between. The CDR3 has 15 residues. Here the CDR3 DNA reads TGTGCCAGCAGCCTCCTGGGACATATCACAGATACGCAGTATTTT. It yields the protein CASSLLGHITDTQYF. The whole variable domain, filled in from reference TRBV7-2 and TRBJ2-3, reads GAGVSQSPSNKVTEKGKDVELRCDPISGHTALYWYRQSLGQGLEFLIYFQGNSAPDKSGLPSDRFSAERTGGSVSTLTIQRTQQEDSAVYLCASSLLGHITDTQYFGPGTRLTVL.

The chain has TRBV12-5 and TRBJ1-1; the D gene is possibly TRBD1 (6 bases). Looked up from germline, CDR1 is LGHNT and CDR2 is FRNRAP. The CDR3 consists of 15 residues. Trimming pared 7 bases from V and 4 bases from J, leaving 19 bases between. DNA of the CDR3: TGTGCTAGTGCCCCCTTAGGGGGTGGGGTCACTGAAGCTTTCTTT. Its translation is CASAPLGGGVTEAFF.

The chain is built from TRBV7-8 and TRBJ2-5; TRBD1 matches 7 bases. CDR3 length: 15 residues. The trim removed 5 bases at V and 4 bases at J, leaving 10 bases unmatched. Looked up from germline, CDR1 is SGHVS and CDR2 is FQNEAQ. As DNA, the CDR3 is TGTGCCAGCAGCCCAAGACAGGGTGGGATAGAGACCCAGTACTTC. It translates to CASSPRQGGIETQYF.

The chain recombines TRBV7-6 with TRBJ2-7, with D possibly matching TRBD1 (6 bases). The CDR3 has 14 amino acids. Germline-derived CDR1 and CDR2 are SGHVS and FNYEAQ. V dropped 5 bases and J dropped 2 bases, with 13 bases sitting between them. The CDR3 reads CASSRGQLPYEQYF. Here the CDR3 DNA reads TGTGCCAGCAGCCGCGGACAGCTACCCTACGAGCAGTACTTC.

The V call is TRBV9, the J call TRBJ2-1; tentative D call: TRBD2 (6 bases). With 0 bases removed from V and 5 bases from J, the gap between germline ends came to 27 bases. CDR3 length: 20 amino acids. Germline CDR1 reads SGDLS; CDR2 reads YYNGEE. CDR3 nucleotide sequence: TGTGCCAGCAGCGTAGCTCTCCTCGGCCTGATGCGGGGTAGCCACAATGAGCAGTTCTTC. Its translation: CASSVALLGLMRGSHNEQFF. The complete variable domain, with remaining parts taken from reference TRBV9 and TRBJ2-1, reads DSGVTQTPKHLITATGQRVTLRCSPRSGDLSVYWYQQSLDQGLQFLIQYYNGEERAKGNILERFSAQQFPDLHSELNLSSLELGDSALYFCASSVALLGLMRGSHNEQFFGPGTRLTVL.

Comment on this clone: This CDR3 is also generated by other DNA sequences in the sample. The chain uses TRBV2 and TRBJ2-1; D is perhaps TRBD2 (6 bases). The CDR3 length is 12 residues. CDR1 and CDR2 (germline): SNHLY, FYNNEI. V was trimmed by 4 bases and J by 7 bases, leaving 8 bases between them. The CDR3 DNA is TGTGCCAGCAGTGGGGACTCTAATGAGCAGTTCTTC. It codes for CASSGDSNEQFF.

Of note for this clone: Distinct nucleotide sequences in the sample also encode this CDR3. V is TRBV6-5 and J is TRBJ1-2, with D perhaps matching TRBD1 (6 bases). Germline assignment: CDR1 MNHEY and CDR2 SVGAGI. There are 14 residues in the CDR3. Trimming cost V 6 bases and J 2 bases, with 13 bases left between them. The CDR3 here is CASRQQGGNYGYTF. DNA for the CDR3: TGTGCCAGCAGACAACAGGGAGGGAACTATGGCTACACCTTC.

Points on this clone: The same CDR3 can be traced to other DNA sequences in this sample. The chain recombines TRBV4-1 with TRBJ2-7, with D maybe TRBD2 (6 bases). The CDR3 runs to 14 residues. Germline-derived CDR1 and CDR2 are MGHRA and YSYEKL. Trimming pared 1 base from V and 4 bases from J, leaving 11 bases between. The CDR3 DNA is TGCGCCAGCAGCCAAGGGTCGGGGAGGTACGAGCAGTACTTC. Translated, it gives CASSQGSGRYEQYF.

The chain joins TRBV7-6 to TRBJ2-3; D possibly corresponds to TRBD1 (9 bases). Germline V gene data show CDR1 as SGHVS and CDR2 as FNYEAQ. V lost 2 bases and J 7 bases, leaving 19 bases between the germline ends. The CDR3 has 16 amino acids. CDR3 in amino acids: CASSLIAGTGRNTQYF. CDR3 coding DNA: TGTGCCAGCAGCTTAATAGCGGGGACAGGGCGAAATACGCAGTATTTT.